What follows is one TCR beta chain and its context. Losses at the gene ends were 3 bases for V and 7 bases for J; bases not matched to a gene: 4. Germline values: CDR1 SGDLS, CDR2 YYNGEE. This CDR3 has 13 amino acids. Methods used by the authors: Amplified reference gene primers provided the basis for estimating nucleated cell counts. Sequenced by immunoSEQ multiplex PCR; TCRdb stores in-frame clones only, minus some. That table supplies the V and J calls and clone size; D and trimming were determined from the DNA. The repertoire holds about 210,000 clones, with 84% as singletons. This entry is derived from a study of blood T cell repertoires in COVID-19. About the research overall: The United States, Italy and Spain supplied acute and convalescent COVID-19 samples. From T cells, B-cell-depleted T cells, or PBMCs came the material, which was cDNA or gDNA.

The rearrangement links TRBV9 to TRBJ2-1, with 7 bases fitting TRBD2. This clonotype was obtained from a woman between 50 and 59 years old with active or convalescent COVID-19. Sequencing was carried out using peripheral blood. CDR3: CASSGDYRNEQFF. CDR3 sequence (DNA): TGTGCCAGCAGCGGGGACTATCGGAATGAGCAGTTCTTC.